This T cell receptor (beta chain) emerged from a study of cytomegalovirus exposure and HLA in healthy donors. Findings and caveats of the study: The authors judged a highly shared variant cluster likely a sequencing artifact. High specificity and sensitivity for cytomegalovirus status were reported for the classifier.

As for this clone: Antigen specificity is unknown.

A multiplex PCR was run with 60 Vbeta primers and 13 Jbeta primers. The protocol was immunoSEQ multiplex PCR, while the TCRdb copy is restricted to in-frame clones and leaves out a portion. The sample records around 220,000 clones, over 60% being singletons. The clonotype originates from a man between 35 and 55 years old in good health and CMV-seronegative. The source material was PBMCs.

CDR3 nucleotides: TGTGCCAGTAGTGTAACGGTTGTCTCTGGAAACACCATATATTTT. Translating gives CASSVTVVSGNTIYF. The V and J genes are TRBV19 and TRBJ1-3, with D uncertain. CDR1 is LNHDA and CDR2 is SQIVND in the germline V gene (reference sequence). The CDR3 extends over 15 amino acids. V was pared by 5 bases and J by 0 bases, with 11 bases between. Full variable domain (missing parts from reference TRBV19 and TRBJ1-3): DGGITQSPKYLFRKEGQNVTLSCEQNLNHDAMYWYRQDPGQGLRLIYYSQIVNDFQKGDIAEGYSVSREKKESFPLTVTSAQKNPTAFYLCASSVTVVSGNTIYFGEGSWLTVV.